This T cell receptor beta chain was sequenced for a study of blood T cell repertoires in COVID-19. At the level of the study: COVID-19 samples, acute and convalescent, were from the United States, Italy and Spain. PBMCs, B-cell-depleted T cells, or T cells provided the cDNA or gDNA that made up the material.

The CDR3 has 11 residues. Trimming left V 8 bases short and J 1 base short, with 6 bases between. The method was immunoSEQ multiplex PCR; TCRdb's version includes in-frame clones alone and lacks a portion of them. Seen here are 150,000 to 200,000 clones, 75% to 80% observed once, and the top ten hold approximately 14%. V gene TRBV12-3 or TRBV12-4 combines with J gene TRBJ2-7; no reliable D call. The TCR was taken from a woman older than 75 with acute or convalescent COVID-19. The specimen sequenced was peripheral blood. CDR3 DNA sequence: TGTGCCAGCTCTTTTTCCTACGAGCAGTACTTC. Encoded protein: CASSFSYEQYF.